Below are 22 T cell receptor beta chains sequenced from a single sample in a study of cytotoxic CD8 clonotypes in ibrutinib-treated CLL. TCRdb keeps only in-frame clones here, not all; method: immunoSEQ multiplex PCR. The table records about 80,000 clones, roughly 80% of them present only once. Sequencing used PBMCs, obtained after 12 months of ibrutinib treatment. The receptor source for this set is a human donor with chronic lymphocytic leukemia.

The genes are TRBV13 and TRBJ1-3, with 8 bases identical to TRBD1. This CDR3 has 14 residues. The germline gives CDR1 PRHDT, CDR2 FYEKMQ (reference sequence). After removal of 5 bases from V and 7 bases from J, the junction contained 7 bases not matched to a gene. CDR3 region: CASSRRQGANTIYF. In nucleotides, the CDR3 is TGTGCCAGCAGCCGCCGGCAGGGGGCGAACACCATATATTTT.

This clone showed up just a few times. The rearrangement links TRBV18 to TRBJ2-7; perhaps TRBD1 as D (5 bases). This CDR3 comprises 14 residues. From germline, CDR1 is KGHSH and CDR2 LQKENI. Trimming removed 6 bases at V and 5 bases at J, with 17 bases between. In nucleotides, the CDR3 is TGTGCCAGCTCCCGGACCGCAGGGTCCAACGAGCAGTACTTC. Its protein product is CASSRTAGSNEQYF.

The rearrangement links TRBV10-3 to TRBJ2-7; TRBD1 matches at 9 bases. The CDR3 consists of 15 residues. CDR1 ENHRY and CDR2 SYGVKD come from the germline V gene. Germline trimming cut 3 bases from V and 2 bases from J; bases unmatched to any gene: 5. The CDR3 DNA follows: TGTGCCATCAGTGACCAGACAGGGGGAACCTACGAGCAGTACTTC. Protein: CAISDQTGGTYEQYF.

V usage is TRBV29-1 and J usage is TRBJ1-2; weak D call: TRBD1 (5 bases). V lost 4 bases and J lost 3, with 6 bases in between. The CDR3 length is 11 residues. The germline V gene encodes CDR1 SQVTM and CDR2 ANQGSEA. The DNA of the CDR3 is TGCAGCGTTGGGGGGGACTATGGCTACACCTTC. This gives the protein CSVGGDYGYTF. The entire variable domain, with the rest obtained from reference TRBV29-1 and TRBJ1-2, is as follows: SAVISQKPSRDICQRGTSLTIQCQVDSQVTMMFWYRQQPGQSLTLIATANQGSEATYESGFVIDKFPISRPNLTFSTLTVSNMSPEDSSIYLCSVGGDYGYTFGSGTRLTVV.

The CDR3 region is CASSLGEQAFF. CDR3 nucleotides: TGTGCCAGCAGCTTAGGGGAACAAGCTTTCTTT. V and J are TRBV11-2 and TRBJ1-1; no firm D call. V was trimmed by 1 base and J by 9 bases, leaving 6 bases between them. Germline CDR1 SGHAT, CDR2 FQNNGV. This CDR3 contains 11 residues.

The chain has TRBV6-1 and TRBJ2-7; D is perhaps TRBD2 (6 bases). This CDR3 is 15 amino acids long. Trimming took 4 bases from V and 6 from J, leaving 19 bases between them. Germline V lookup: CDR1 MNHNS, CDR2 SASEGT. The CDR3: CASSVGSGGVGEQYF. The CDR3 coding sequence is TGTGCCAGCAGTGTGGGTAGCGGAGGGGTTGGCGAGCAGTACTTC.

The rearrangement uses TRBV13 and TRBJ2-1, with D tentatively TRBD2 (5 bases). V gave up 5 bases and J gave up 4 bases, with 9 bases separating them. Germline CDR1 PRHDT, CDR2 FYEKMQ (reference sequence). The length of the CDR3 is 13 residues. The CDR3, as DNA: TGTGCCAGCAGCCGGGGTAATTACAATGAGCAGTTCTTC. As protein: CASSRGNYNEQFF. The full variable domain, with the rest looked up from reference TRBV13 and TRBJ2-1, is AAGVIQSPRHLIKEKRETATLKCYPIPRHDTVYWYQQGPGQDPQFLISFYEKMQSDKGSIPDRFSAQQFSDYHSELNMSSLELGDSALYFCASSRGNYNEQFFGPGTRLTVL.

This CDR3 is CASSEGGVPGNTIYF. CDR3 nucleotide sequence: TGTGCCAGCAGTGAGGGGGGGGTTCCCGGAAACACCATATATTTT. This sequence joins TRBV6-1 and TRBJ1-3, with D possibly TRBD1 on 5 matching bases. The CDR3 consists of 15 residues. Germline values: CDR1 MNHNS, CDR2 SASEGT. V lost 3 bases and J lost 4, with 13 bases in between.

The J gene is TRBJ2-2, the V gene TRBV7-6, with TRBD1 matching over 7 bases. After removal of 5 bases from V and 6 bases from J, the junction contained 6 bases not matched to a gene. The CDR3 is made up of 14 amino acids. CDR1 SGHVS and CDR2 FNYEAQ come from the germline V gene. CDR3 coding DNA: TGTGCCAGCAGCGCACGACAGGGTGCCGGGGAGCTGTTTTTT. Its protein is CASSARQGAGELFF.

There are a few counts of this clone. The V call is TRBV6-5, the J call TRBJ2-7; TRBD1 matches 8 bases. Germline CDR1 is MNHEY and CDR2 is SVGAGI. The CDR3 spans 13 residues. J lost 5 bases, V lost 2 bases, and 2 bases had no gene match. CDR3 protein: CASSYEDRDEQYF. CDR3 nucleotides: TGTGCCAGCAGTTACGAGGACAGGGACGAGCAGTACTTC.

The chain combines TRBV7-9 with TRBJ2-7; D is possibly TRBD2 (5 bases). The germline V gene has CDR1 SEHNR and CDR2 FQNEAQ (reference sequence). The CDR3 runs to 14 residues. Trimming stripped 5 bases from V and 5 bases from J, with 16 bases between. CDR3 loop: CASSHPTDYDEQYF. As DNA, the CDR3 is TGTGCCAGCAGCCACCCGACCGACTATGACGAGCAGTACTTC.

This chain joins TRBV7-4 and TRBJ2-4, with D uncertain. V dropped 3 bases and J dropped 0 bases, with 24 bases sitting between them. This CDR3 comprises 20 residues. Looked up from germline, CDR1 is SGHVT and CDR2 is SQSDAQ. DNA for the CDR3: TGTGCCAGCAGCTTCGGGTGTGGGCGAAACCACGTACTAGCCAAAAACATTCAGTACTTC. This encodes CASSFGCGRNHVLAKNIQYF.

This clone came up once. The chain is built from TRBV9 and TRBJ2-5, with 12 positions matching TRBD1. The CDR3 runs to 16 residues. After removal of 2 bases from V and 1 base from J, the junction contained 3 bases not matched to a gene. Germline assignment: CDR1 SGDLS and CDR2 YYNGEE. CDR3 DNA sequence: TGTGCCAGCAGCGTGGGACAGGGGGCGTTCCAAGAGACCCAGTACTTC. Translated, it gives CASSVGQGAFQETQYF.

This chain links TRBV18 with TRBJ2-7; 8 bases are a match to TRBD1. Germline lookup yields CDR1 KGHSH and CDR2 LQKENI. V dropped 3 bases and J dropped 2; count of bases not matched to a gene: 6. The CDR3 is 15 amino acids. CDR3 in amino acids: CASSPGTGTAYEQYF. CDR3 nucleotide sequence: TGTGCCAGCTCACCGGGGACAGGTACTGCCTACGAGCAGTACTTC.

The V call is TRBV5-1, the J call TRBJ2-7; TRBD1 is a possible D gene (5 bases). The V end lost 0 bases, the J end lost 5 bases, and 9 bases lay between the germline ends. The CDR3 extends over 13 amino acids. Per germline, CDR1 SGHRS and CDR2 YFSETQ. The DNA of the CDR3 is TGCGCCAGCAGCTTGGCCTGGGGCAACGAGCAGTACTTC. This sequence encodes CASSLAWGNEQYF. The full variable domain, with the rest looked up from reference TRBV5-1 and TRBJ2-7, is KAGVTQTPRYLIKTRGQQVTLSCSPISGHRSVSWYQQTPGQGLQFLFEYFSETQRNKGNFPGRFSGRQFSNSRSEMNVSTLELGDSALYLCASSLAWGNEQYFGPGTRLTVT.

The chain is built from TRBV7-6 and TRBJ1-2, with a possible D match to TRBD1 (5 bases). The CDR3 extends over 16 amino acids. Looked up from germline, CDR1 is SGHVS and CDR2 is FNYEAQ. V was shortened by 0 bases and J by 3 bases, with 14 bases between the two germline ends. The CDR3 reads CASSLAPGGEDYGYTF. The CDR3 DNA is TGTGCCAGCAGCTTAGCCCCTGGGGGGGAGGACTATGGCTACACCTTC.

This chain links TRBV7-2 with TRBJ1-4; no firm D call. The germline V and J ends were trimmed by 1 base and 3 bases, with 9 bases remaining between them. The CDR3 is 15 amino acids. In germline, CDR1 is SGHTA, CDR2 FQGNSA. CDR3 nucleotides: TGTGCCAGCAGCTTAGTCGGGAGCTCTAATGAAAAACTGTTTTTT. Translation gives CASSLVGSSNEKLFF.

This clone was seen a single time. This sequence joins TRBV28 and TRBJ1-5; 12 bases are a match to TRBD1. The CDR3 is 13 residues long. Germline assignment: CDR1 MDHEN and CDR2 SYDVKM. In nucleotides, the CDR3 is TGTGCGGGACAGGGGGCGGTGGCTCAGCCCCAGCATTTT. Amino acid sequence: CAGQGAVAQPQHF.

V and J are TRBV5-1 and TRBJ1-4; 9 nucleotides line up with TRBD1. The CDR3 spans 19 residues. The ends lost 5 bases at V and 3 bases at J; junction bases unmatched: 17. In germline, CDR1 is SGHRS, CDR2 YFSETQ. The CDR3 DNA reads as TGCGCCAGCAGTCGGTACCGGGGGACAGGGAGAGTGGCTAATGAAAAACTGTTTTTT. This encodes CASSRYRGTGRVANEKLFF.

The chain couples TRBV6-4 to TRBJ2-3, with TRBD2 matching 14 bases. Germline V gene data show CDR1 as MRHNA and CDR2 as SNTAGT. CDR3 size: 16 residues. Trimming at V came to 0 bases and at J to 4 bases, leaving 0 bases not matched to a gene. CDR3 sequence reads: CASSDSTSGGADTQYF. The CDR3 nucleotides are TGTGCCAGCAGTGACTCGACTAGCGGGGGGGCAGATACGCAGTATTTT.

The chain couples TRBV19 to TRBJ2-5; 7 positions match TRBD2. This CDR3 comprises 13 residues. The V and J ends lost 3 bases and 9 bases, in that order; junction bases with no gene match: 7. Germline loops: CDR1 LNHDA, CDR2 SQIVND (reference sequence). The CDR3, as DNA: TGTGCCAGTAGTATGGGTCCTCGGGGGGCCCAGTACTTC. Translation: CASSMGPRGAQYF.

CDR3 nucleotide sequence: TGCGCCAGCAGCGCTAATGGGGCAGATACGCAGTATTTT. This codes for CASSANGADTQYF. The J gene is TRBJ2-3, the V gene TRBV10-2; no firm D call. The germline gives CDR1 WSHSY, CDR2 SAAADI. This CDR3 has 13 amino acids. Between the trimmed V and J ends, which lost 6 bases and 4 bases, there was a span of 11 bases.